This TCR beta chain is drawn from a study of blood T cells in healthy people across ages. Individuals who donated were healthy Caucasians from Russia aged about 6 to 90. The CDR3 is 13 residues long. CDR1 and CDR2 from the germline V gene are KGHDR and SFDVKD. Using a J-beta primer mix together with a sample-barcoded 5' primer, a second PCR was run for roughly 6 to 12 cycles. One entry per CDR3 protein, called by TCRdb with MiXCR from the 5' RACE reads. The repertoire holds around 970,000 distinct CDR3 sequences, with approximately 50% as singletons. Source material: blood. This TCR derives from a woman aged 55 to 70 in good health. This chain joins TRBV24-1 and TRBJ2-4, with D possibly matching TRBD2 (5 bases). The J call may not be correct, given that the DNA end is closer to TRBJ2-5. The CDR3 sequence: CATSDPGQETQYF. DNA for the CDR3: TGTGCCACCAGTGACCCGGGACAAGAGACCCAGTACTTC.